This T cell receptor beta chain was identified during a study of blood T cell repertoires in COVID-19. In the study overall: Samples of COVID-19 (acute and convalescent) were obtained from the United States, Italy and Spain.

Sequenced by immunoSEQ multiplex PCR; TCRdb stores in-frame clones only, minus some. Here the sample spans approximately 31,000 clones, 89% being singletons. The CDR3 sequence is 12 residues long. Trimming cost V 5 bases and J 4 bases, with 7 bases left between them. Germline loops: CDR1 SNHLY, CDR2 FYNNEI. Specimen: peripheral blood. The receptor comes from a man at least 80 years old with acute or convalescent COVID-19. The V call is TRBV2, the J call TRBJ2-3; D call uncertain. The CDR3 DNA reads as TGTGCCAGCAGTTCCGTCCCAGATACGCAGTATTTT. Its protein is CASSSVPDTQYF. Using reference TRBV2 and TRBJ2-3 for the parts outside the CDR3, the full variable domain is EPEVTQTPSHQVTQMGQEVILRCVPISNHLYFYWYRQILGQKVEFLVSFYNNEISEKSEIFDDQFSVERPDGSNFTLKIRSTKLEDSAMYFCASSSVPDTQYFGPGTRLTVL.